A selection of T cell receptor beta chains follows, all from one sample in a study of T cells in localized non-small cell lung cancer. Some clones are missing from TCRdb's copy, which holds only in-frame ones; the method was immunoSEQ multiplex PCR. The sample contains under 150,000 clones, 80% to 90% of which appear only once. The sample was peripheral blood, taken before any cancer treatment. The receptors derive from a female donor of 60 years or more with stage I lung adenocarcinoma. The CDR3 runs from the conserved cysteine through the conserved F or W. D genes are given only for firm matches. The listing skips clone size in some rows; elsewhere it reads once, few, many or a size class.

>TRBJ2-1|NA|13|NA|TRBV27
TGTGCCAGCAGTTTATTGAGCATAAATGAGCAGTTCTTC
CASSLLSINEQFF
>TRBJ2-5|NA|12|TRBD1|TRBV29-1
TGCAGCGTCCTAGGGACAGGAGAGACCCAGTACTTC
CSVLGTGETQYF
>TRBJ2-5|NA|12|NA|TRBV18
TGTGCCAGCTCAGGAGCGGAGGAGACCCAGTACTTC
CASSGAEETQYF
>TRBJ2-7|NA|15|NA|TRBV19
TGTGCCAGTAGTACCAAACTCGGCGGGGAGTACGAGCAGTACTTC
CASSTKLGGEYEQYF
>TRBJ2-7|NA|14|NA|TRBV5-4
TGTGCCAGCAGCTCCCGAGGGGGGGTCTACGAGCAGTACTTC
CASSSRGGVYEQYF
>TRBJ1-5|NA|18|TRBD1|TRBV5-1
TGCGCCTTCAGGGTCCGGACAGGAAGGACTCCCCCGTCTCAGCCCCAGCATTTT
CAFRVRTGRTPPSQPQHF
>TRBJ2-1|NA|13|TRBD1|TRBV2
TGTGCCAGCACCCGACAGGGGTACAATGAGCAGTTCTTC
CASTRQGYNEQFF
>TRBJ2-5|NA|20|TRBD1|TRBV27
TGTGCCAGCAGTTTAAGTGCCCCCGGGACAGGGACCTTACGGCGGGAGACCCAGTACTTC
CASSLSAPGTGTLRRETQYF
>TRBJ1-4|once|15|NA|TRBV25-1
TGTGCCAGCAGTGAAAAGGGGTTGGCTAATGAAAAACTGTTTTTT
CASSEKGLANEKLFF
>TRBJ1-2|many|15|NA|TRBV5-4
TGTGCCAGCAGCTTGGTGGGTTCGAGTGGGTATGGCTACACCTTC
CASSLVGSSGYGYTF
>TRBJ2-6|NA|16|NA|TRBV28
TGTGCCAGCAGTCCCCACCAAGGCTCTGGGGCCAACGTCCTGACTTTC
CASSPHQGSGANVLTF
>TRBJ2-7|many|19|TRBD1|TRBV7-6
TGTGCCAGCAGCTTAGCCCACCGACTCCGACAGGGCCAAGCCTACGAGCAGTACTTC
CASSLAHRLRQGQAYEQYF
>TRBJ2-7|NA|13|NA|TRBV10-1
TGCGCCAGCAGTGTCTGCCCCTACTGTGAGCAGTACTTC
CASSVCPYCEQYF
>TRBJ2-6|NA|17|NA|TRBV4-1
TGCGCCAGCAGCCAAGATCGACCCCCGTCTGGGGCCAACGTCCTGACTTTC
CASSQDRPPSGANVLTF
>TRBJ2-7|NA|15|TRBD2|TRBV5-6
TGTGCCAGCAGCACAGCGGGACTAGGAAGTCTCGAGCAGTACTTC
CASSTAGLGSLEQYF
>TRBJ2-1|few|16|TRBD2|TRBV6-4
TGTGCCAGCAGTGTTTCTCTCAGCGGGAGTGTTAGTGAGCAGTTCTTC
CASSVSLSGSVSEQFF
>TRBJ2-5|NA|13|NA|TRBV5-6
TGTGCCAGCAGAACCTGGGGCGATTTGTCTTGGTACTTC
CASRTWGDLSWYF
>TRBJ2-1|NA|14|TRBD2|TRBV6-6
TGTGCCAGCAGTTTCGGACTAGCAAACAATGAGCAGTTCTTC
CASSFGLANNEQFF
>TRBJ2-7|NA|11|NA|TRBV30
TGTGCCACAGGCGGGTCCTACGAGCAGTACTTC
CATGGSYEQYF
>TRBJ2-3|NA|13|NA|TRBV2
TGTGCCAGCAGTGAAACGATGGCAGATACGCAGTATTTT
CASSETMADTQYF
>TRBJ2-2|once|15|TRBD1|TRBV7-3
TGTGCCAGCAGCTTAAGACAGGGGCACACCGGGGAGCTGTTTTTT
CASSLRQGHTGELFF
>TRBJ1-6|NA|13|NA|TRBV25-1
TGTGCCAGCAGTACATCCAATAATTCACCCCTCCACTTT
CASSTSNNSPLHF
>TRBJ2-1|NA|14|NA|TRBV28
TGTGCCAGCAGTTTATCAGCATTGGGCAATGAGCAGTTCTTC
CASSLSALGNEQFF
>TRBJ2-1|NA|15|NA|TRBV10-1
TGCGCCAGCAGTGGCCCCCCGGGACCTGGAGATGAGCAGTTCTTC
CASSGPPGPGDEQFF
>TRBJ2-1|NA|15|TRBD2|TRBV6-1
TGTGCCAGCAGAGCCCGGGGGGGCGCGGGCAATGAGCAGTTCTTC
CASRARGGAGNEQFF
>TRBJ1-4|NA|15|NA|TRBV15
TGTGCCACTCGATTATCGACAGGTATTAATGAAAAACTGTTTTTT
CATRLSTGINEKLFF
>TRBJ1-5|NA|14|NA|TRBV2
TGTGCCAGCAGTGACAGGGGAGGCAATCAGCCCCAGCATTTT
CASSDRGGNQPQHF
>TRBJ2-1|NA|15|TRBD1|TRBV6-5
TGTGCCAGCAGTTTGTCTAGCTGGGGACAGAATGAGCAGTTCTTC
CASSLSSWGQNEQFF
>TRBJ1-2|NA|21|NA|TRBV18
TGTGCCAGCTCACTATTGGGCGAGACAGGTTCAAGTTTACCGAGTAACTATGGCTACACCTTC
CASSLLGETGSSLPSNYGYTF
>TRBJ2-7|NA|12|NA|TRBV2
TGTGCCAGCAGCGCCGTGCCCTACGAGCAGTACTTC
CASSAVPYEQYF
>TRBJ1-5|NA|14|NA|TRBV28
TGTGCCAGCAGTTCACACAATAGCAATCAGCCCCAGCATTTT
CASSSHNSNQPQHF
>TRBJ2-2|NA|13|NA|TRBV18
TGTGCCAGCTCACCACATATCACCGGGGAGCTGTTTTTT
CASSPHITGELFF
>TRBJ1-1|NA|12|NA|TRBV29-1
TGCAGCGCATTGGACCCCGGCACTGAAGCTTTCTTT
CSALDPGTEAFF
>TRBJ2-7|NA|15|TRBD1|TRBV5-1
TGCGCCAGCAGCTCTCAAGGGACAGGGGCCTACGAGCAGTACTTC
CASSSQGTGAYEQYF
>TRBJ2-5|NA|13|NA|TRBV14
TGTGCCAGCAGCCAAGTCCAGGATAGGACCCAGTACTTC
CASSQVQDRTQYF
>TRBJ2-7|NA|13|NA|TRBV29-1
TGCAGCGTGTTATATGTCGTGGGGGACGAGCAGTACTTC
CSVLYVVGDEQYF
>TRBJ1-1|NA|13|NA|TRBV11-3
TGTGCCAGCAGCTTAGCCAGAGGCACTGAAGCTTTCTTT
CASSLARGTEAFF
>TRBJ1-2|few|15|NA|TRBV14
TGTGCCAGCAGCCAAGATCGGGGGGGTAGCTATGGCTACACCTTC
CASSQDRGGSYGYTF
>TRBJ1-1|NA|14|NA|TRBV5-1
TGCGCCAGCAGCCTCTACCAGGGGAACACTGAAGCTTTCTTT
CASSLYQGNTEAFF
>TRBJ1-5|NA|17|TRBD1|TRBV6-1
TGTGCCAGCAGTGAAAGATGGACAGGGGGTGTAGACCAGCCCCAGCATTTT
CASSERWTGGVDQPQHF
>TRBJ2-2|NA|16|NA|TRBV5-1
TGCGCCAGCAGCCCGATACTTAGTGCCACAACCGGGGAGCTGTTTTTT
CASSPILSATTGELFF
>TRBJ1-2|NA|13|TRBD1|TRBV6-5
TGTGCCAGCAGGTCAGGGGGACGGTATGGCTACACCTTC
CASRSGGRYGYTF
>TRBJ2-1|NA|15|TRBD2|TRBV7-6
TGTGCCAGCAGCTCGAGTGGCCTAGCGGTGGAAGAGCAGTTCTTC
CASSSSGLAVEEQFF
>TRBJ2-2|few|15|TRBD2|TRBV27
TGTGCCAGCAGTTTATCGATGGGAGGGGCCGGGGAGCTGTTTTTT
CASSLSMGGAGELFF
>TRBJ1-1|NA|14|NA|TRBV28
TGTGCCAGCAGTTTGTTTAGAACGAACACTGAAGCTTTCTTT
CASSLFRTNTEAFF
>TRBJ2-6|NA|19|NA|TRBV5-1
TGCGCCAGCAGCTCTCTGGCTACGGGACAAGTCTCTGGGGCCAACGTCCTGACTTTC
CASSSLATGQVSGANVLTF
>TRBJ2-4|NA|17|TRBD2|TRBV6-4
TGTGCCAGCAGCCCAATTACCGGGACTAGCGGGACCGTTATTCAGTACTTC
CASSPITGTSGTVIQYF
>TRBJ2-7|NA|16|TRBD2|TRBV27
TGTGCCAGCAGTTTTGTGACTAGCGGACTCTCCTACGAGCAGTACTTC
CASSFVTSGLSYEQYF
>TRBJ2-7|NA|14|TRBD1|TRBV13
TGTGCCAGCAGCTTTTGGGACAGGCGCTACGAGCAGTACTTC
CASSFWDRRYEQYF
>TRBJ2-1|NA|13|NA|TRBV4-1
TGCGCCAGCAGCCAAGTACCCGGGACCGAGCAGTTCTTC
CASSQVPGTEQFF
>TRBJ2-7|once|11|NA|TRBV6-6
TGTGCCAGCAGTAGAGCCTACGAGCAGTACTTC
CASSRAYEQYF
>TRBJ2-3|NA|15|NA|TRBV10-1
TGCGCCAGCTCCCCGGGGTGGAGAGCGGTAGATACGCAGTATTTT
CASSPGWRAVDTQYF
>TRBJ2-1|NA|17|TRBD2|TRBV27
TGTGCCAGCAAAGAGGTAGCGGGAGCCCTCCTACAATATGAGCAGTTCTTC
CASKEVAGALLQYEQFF
>TRBJ2-7|NA|13|TRBD1|TRBV6-5
TGTGCCAGCCAACAGGGGGCAGGCTACGAGCAGTACTTC
CASQQGAGYEQYF
>TRBJ2-5|NA|13|TRBD2|TRBV5-1
TGCGCCAGCAGCGAAGCGGGAGTGCAGACCCAGTACTTC
CASSEAGVQTQYF
>TRBJ2-1|NA|13|NA|TRBV6-5
TGTGCCAGCAGGGATGGGGTGGGCAATGAGCAGTTCTTC
CASRDGVGNEQFF
>TRBJ1-5|once|13|NA|TRBV28
TGTGCCAGCAGTTCGGGACCCTATCAGCCCCAGCATTTT
CASSSGPYQPQHF
>TRBJ2-2|NA|17|TRBD1|TRBV5-4
TGTGCCAGCAGCCCGCGGACAGGGCCTCCGAACACCGGGGAGCTGTTTTTT
CASSPRTGPPNTGELFF
>TRBJ2-5|once|15|TRBD1|TRBV2
TGTGCCAGCAGAGGGACAGGGAGGGTTGTAGAGACCCAGTACTTC
CASRGTGRVVETQYF
>TRBJ1-1|NA|13|NA|TRBV4-2
TGTGCCAGCAGCGTCCAGGGGAAACCTGAAGCTTTCTTT
CASSVQGKPEAFF